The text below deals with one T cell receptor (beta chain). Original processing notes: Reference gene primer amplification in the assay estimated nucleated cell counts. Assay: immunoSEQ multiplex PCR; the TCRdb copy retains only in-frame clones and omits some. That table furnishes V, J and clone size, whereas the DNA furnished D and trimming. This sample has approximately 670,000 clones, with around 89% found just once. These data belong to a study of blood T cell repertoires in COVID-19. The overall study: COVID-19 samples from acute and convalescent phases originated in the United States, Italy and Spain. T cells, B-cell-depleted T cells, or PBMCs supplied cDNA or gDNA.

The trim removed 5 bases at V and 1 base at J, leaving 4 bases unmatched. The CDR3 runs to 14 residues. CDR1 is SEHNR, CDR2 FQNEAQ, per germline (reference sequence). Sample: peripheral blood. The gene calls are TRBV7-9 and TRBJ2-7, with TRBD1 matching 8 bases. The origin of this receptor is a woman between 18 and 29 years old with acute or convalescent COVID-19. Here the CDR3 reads CASSQDRGSYEQYF. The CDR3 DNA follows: TGTGCCAGCAGCCAAGACAGGGGTTCCTACGAGCAGTACTTC. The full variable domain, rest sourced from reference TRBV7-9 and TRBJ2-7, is DTGVSQNPRHKITKRGQNVTFRCDPISEHNRLYWYRQTLGQGPEFLTYFQNEAQLEKSRLLSDRFSAERPKGSFSTLEIQRTEQGDSAMYLCASSQDRGSYEQYFGPGTRLTVT.